The sequence of this TCR beta chain was determined in a study of T cell repertoires in aging, cancer and after chemotherapy. Study at large: Six age groups, ranging from 30 or younger to 70 or older, included the donors. Broader study findings: Rebound thymic output was suggested by rising median generation probability during chemotherapy in each cancer cohort.

TCR beta rearrangements were amplified from peripheral blood genomic DNA. Rearranged V-D-J TRB sequences were amplified with a mixed TRB-A/B primer pool. Each CDR3 protein is one row after TCRdb ran MiXCR on the multiplex PCR reads. This table holds 8,100 or so distinct CDR3 sequences, roughly 32% found once. In this sample, this clonotype is medium-sized. Its antigen is currently unknown. The V and J ends lost 3 bases and 2 bases respectively, with 2 bases between them. There are 12 residues in the CDR3. The rearrangement links TRBV12-3 or TRBV12-4 to TRBJ1-3, with D hard to call. Sequences were obtained from blood. The receptor comes from a human donor in good health. CDR3 in amino acids: CASSFAGNTIYF. CDR3 sequence (DNA): TGTGCCAGCAGTTTCGCTGGAAACACCATATATTTT.